The TCR beta chain under discussion was sequenced for a study of blood T cell repertoires in COVID-19. At the level of the study: T cells, B-cell-depleted T cells, or PBMCs supplied cDNA or gDNA.

Researchers sorted participants into cohorts using their self-reported clinical history. CDR1 is LNHDA, CDR2 SQIVND, per germline (reference sequence). This CDR3 is 15 amino acids long. With 4 bases clipped from V and 1 base from J, the junction kept 1 base outside the gene matches. The assay was immunoSEQ multiplex PCR, and TCRdb's table has in-frame clones only and misses some. Here the sample spans 350,000 to 400,000 clones, 80% to 90% being singletons. V gene TRBV19 combines with J gene TRBJ2-2; 9 nucleotides line up with TRBD1. The sequence was obtained from a middle-aged man in a cohort exposed to, infected with or recovered from COVID-19 (not recorded which). Sequenced material: PBMCs or T cells enriched from blood (not recorded which). The CDR3 loop reads CASSKGQGNTGELFF. CDR3 bases: TGTGCCAGTAGTAAGGGACAGGGGAACACCGGGGAGCTGTTTTTT.